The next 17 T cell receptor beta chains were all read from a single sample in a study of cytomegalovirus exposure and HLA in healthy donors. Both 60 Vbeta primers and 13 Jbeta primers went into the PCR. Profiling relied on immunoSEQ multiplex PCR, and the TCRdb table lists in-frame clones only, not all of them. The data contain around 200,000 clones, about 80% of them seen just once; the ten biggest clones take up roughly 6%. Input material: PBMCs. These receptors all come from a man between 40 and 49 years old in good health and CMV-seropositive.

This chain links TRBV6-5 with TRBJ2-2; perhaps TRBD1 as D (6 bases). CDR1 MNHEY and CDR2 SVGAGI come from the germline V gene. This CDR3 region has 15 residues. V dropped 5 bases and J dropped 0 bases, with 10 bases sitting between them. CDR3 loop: CASSIDRSNTGELFF. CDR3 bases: TGTGCCAGCAGTATCGACAGGTCGAACACCGGGGAGCTGTTTTTT.

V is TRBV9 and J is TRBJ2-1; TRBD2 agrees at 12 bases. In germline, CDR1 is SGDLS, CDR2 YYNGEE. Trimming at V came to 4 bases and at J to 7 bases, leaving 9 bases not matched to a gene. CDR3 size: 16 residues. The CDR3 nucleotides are TGTGCCAGCAGCTTAACGACTAGCGGGAGTAGGAATGAGCAGTTCTTC. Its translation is CASSLTTSGSRNEQFF.

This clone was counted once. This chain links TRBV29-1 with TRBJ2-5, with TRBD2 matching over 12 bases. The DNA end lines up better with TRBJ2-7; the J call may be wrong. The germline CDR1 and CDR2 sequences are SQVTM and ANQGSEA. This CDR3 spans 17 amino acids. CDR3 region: CSVAAPGLAGLSYEQYF. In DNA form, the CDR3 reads TGCAGCGTTGCGGCACCGGGACTAGCGGGCCTCTCCTACGAGCAGTACTTC.

The CDR3 nucleotides are TGTGCCAGCAGTGCCAGCGGAAAAGAGACCCAGTACTTC. Amino acid sequence: CASSASGKETQYF. The rearrangement links TRBV6-1 to TRBJ2-5; D might be TRBD2 (5 bases). Trimming took off 4 bases at V and 3 bases at J, with 9 bases between the two ends. The CDR3 has 13 residues. In germline, CDR1 is MNHNS, CDR2 SASEGT.

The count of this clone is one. CDR3 sequence reads: CASSSLFAGRGEQYV. The CDR3 coding sequence is TGTGCCAGCAGCTCCCTTTTTGCAGGGCGAGGCGAGCAGTACGTC. This rearrangement joins TRBV7-9 to TRBJ2-7, with D possibly being TRBD1 (5 bases). The V and J ends lost 4 bases and 6 bases respectively, with 19 bases between them. The CDR3 sequence is 15 residues long. Germline CDR1 is SEHNR and CDR2 is FQNEAQ (reference sequence).

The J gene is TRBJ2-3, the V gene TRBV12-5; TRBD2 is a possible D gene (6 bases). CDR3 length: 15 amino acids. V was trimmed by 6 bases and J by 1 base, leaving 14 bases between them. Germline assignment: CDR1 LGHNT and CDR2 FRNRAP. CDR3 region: CASGGGGYGTDTQYF. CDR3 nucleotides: TGTGCTAGTGGGGGGGGAGGATACGGCACAGATACGCAGTATTTT.

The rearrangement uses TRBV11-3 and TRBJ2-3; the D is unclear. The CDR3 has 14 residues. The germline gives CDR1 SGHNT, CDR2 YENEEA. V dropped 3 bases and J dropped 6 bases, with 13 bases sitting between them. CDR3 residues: CASSFPRRRDTQYF. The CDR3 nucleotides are TGTGCCAGCAGCTTTCCGAGGAGACGGGATACGCAGTATTTT.

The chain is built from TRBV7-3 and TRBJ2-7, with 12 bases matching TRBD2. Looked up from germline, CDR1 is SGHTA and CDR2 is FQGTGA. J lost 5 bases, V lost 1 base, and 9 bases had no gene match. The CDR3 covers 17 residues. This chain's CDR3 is CASSLNRTSGIPDEQYV. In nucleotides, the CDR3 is TGTGCCAGCAGCTTAAATCGGACTAGCGGGATCCCCGACGAGCAGTACGTC.

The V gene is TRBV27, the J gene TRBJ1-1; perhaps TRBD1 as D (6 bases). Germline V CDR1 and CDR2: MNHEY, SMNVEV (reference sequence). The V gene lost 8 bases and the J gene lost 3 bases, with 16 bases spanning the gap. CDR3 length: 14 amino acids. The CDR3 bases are TGTGCCAGCTCGGGACAAGGGGCATACACTGAAGCTTTCTTT. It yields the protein CASSGQGAYTEAFF.

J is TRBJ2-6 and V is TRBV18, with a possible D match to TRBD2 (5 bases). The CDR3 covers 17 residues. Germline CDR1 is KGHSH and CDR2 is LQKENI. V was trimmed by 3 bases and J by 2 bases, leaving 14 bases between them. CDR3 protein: CASSPTHEGAGANVLTF. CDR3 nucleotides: TGTGCCAGCTCACCGACTCACGAGGGCGCTGGGGCCAACGTCCTGACTTTC.

CDR3 sequence (DNA): TGTGCCAGCAGCGGGGGACTAGCTAGACAAGAGACCCAGTACTTC. Protein: CASSGGLARQETQYF. The chain combines TRBV11-2 with TRBJ2-5; 9 nucleotides agree with TRBD2. This CDR3 is 15 amino acids long. The V and J ends lost 5 bases and 2 bases, in that order; junction bases with no gene match: 6. From germline, CDR1 is SGHAT and CDR2 FQNNGV.

The CDR3 nucleotides are TGTGCCAGTATGGGACTCAAAGCTAACTATGGCTACACCTTC. Translating gives CASMGLKANYGYTF. V and J are TRBV19 and TRBJ1-2; tentative D call: TRBD1 (5 bases). V lost 7 bases and J 0 bases, leaving 12 bases between the germline ends. Germline V gives CDR1 LNHDA, CDR2 SQIVND (reference sequence). The CDR3 sequence is 14 residues long.

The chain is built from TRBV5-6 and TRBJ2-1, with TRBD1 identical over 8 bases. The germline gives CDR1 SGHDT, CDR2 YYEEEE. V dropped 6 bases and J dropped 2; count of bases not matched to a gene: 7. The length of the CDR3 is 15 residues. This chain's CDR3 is CASTVTGATYNEQFF. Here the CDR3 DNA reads TGTGCCAGCACCGTGACAGGGGCCACCTACAATGAGCAGTTCTTC.

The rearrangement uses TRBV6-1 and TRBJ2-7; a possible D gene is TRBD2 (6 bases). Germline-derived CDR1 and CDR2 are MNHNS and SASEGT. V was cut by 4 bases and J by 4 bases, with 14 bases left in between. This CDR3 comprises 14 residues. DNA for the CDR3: TGTGCCAGCAGTGTGCAGGCGGAGGGATACGAGCAGTACTTC. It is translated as CASSVQAEGYEQYF.

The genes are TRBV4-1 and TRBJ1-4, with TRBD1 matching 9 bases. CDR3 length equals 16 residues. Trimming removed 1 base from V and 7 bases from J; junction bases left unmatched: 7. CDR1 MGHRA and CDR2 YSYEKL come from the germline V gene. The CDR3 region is CASSQGGQGYGEKLFF. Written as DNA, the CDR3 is TGCGCCAGCAGCCAAGGGGGACAGGGTTATGGTGAAAAACTGTTTTTT.

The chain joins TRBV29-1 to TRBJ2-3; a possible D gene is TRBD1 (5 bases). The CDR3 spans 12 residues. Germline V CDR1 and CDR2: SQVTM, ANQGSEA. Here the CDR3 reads CTRAGLSDTQYF. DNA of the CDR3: TGCACCCGGGCAGGGTTGTCAGATACGCAGTATTTT.

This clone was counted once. The CDR3: CASSVTINQPQHF. In DNA, the CDR3 is TGTGCCAGCAGCGTAACTATCAATCAGCCCCAGCATTTT. The chain combines TRBV9 with TRBJ1-5, with D unclear. The V end was cut by 1 base, the J end by 3 bases, with 5 bases between. This CDR3 comprises 13 residues. The V gene's germline CDR1 is SGDLS and CDR2 YYNGEE.